The T cell receptor (beta chain) under discussion was sequenced for a study of molecular identifiers for immune sequencing clone quantification. From the PCR reads, TCRdb called clonotypes with MiXCR, one entry per CDR3 protein. The sample lists approximately 9,400 distinct CDR3 sequences, under 25% seen once, with around 1.4% in the top ten. Germline CDR1 is LGHDT and CDR2 is YNNKEL (reference sequence). The ends lost 3 bases at V and 3 bases at J; junction bases unmatched: 9. There are 17 residues in the CDR3. In its sample, this clonotype was seen many times. The chain links TRBV3-1 to TRBJ2-2; 8 bases are a match to TRBD2. The material sequenced was naive CD8+ T cells from blood, with Jurkat cell RNA spiked in. Indicated subset: FACS-sorted CD8+CD4-CCR7+CD45RA+ naive T cells. This receptor was identified in a human donor in good health. Some libraries in this study had Jurkat cell RNA spiked in. CDR3 DNA sequence: TGTGCCAGCAGCCATCTTTACCAAGCGGGGGACACCGGGGAGCTGTTTTTT. Translated, it gives CASSHLYQAGDTGELFF.